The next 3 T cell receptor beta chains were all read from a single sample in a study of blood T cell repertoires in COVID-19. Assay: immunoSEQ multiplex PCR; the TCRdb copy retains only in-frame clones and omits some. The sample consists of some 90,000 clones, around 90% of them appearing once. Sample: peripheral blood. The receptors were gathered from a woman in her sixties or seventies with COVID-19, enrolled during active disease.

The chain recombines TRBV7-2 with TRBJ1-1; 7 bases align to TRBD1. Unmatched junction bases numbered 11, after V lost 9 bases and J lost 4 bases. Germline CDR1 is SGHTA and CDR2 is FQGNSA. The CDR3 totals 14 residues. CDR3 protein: CASRGGTAATEAFF. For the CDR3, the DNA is TGTGCCAGTCGGGGCGGGACAGCGGCCACTGAAGCTTTCTTT.

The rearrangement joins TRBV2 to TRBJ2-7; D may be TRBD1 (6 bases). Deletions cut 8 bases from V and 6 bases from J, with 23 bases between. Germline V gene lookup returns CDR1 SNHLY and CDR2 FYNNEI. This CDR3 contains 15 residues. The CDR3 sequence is CASYATGSSSGEQYF. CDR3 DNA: TGTGCCAGCTATGCTACAGGGTCAAGTTCTGGCGAGCAGTACTTC.

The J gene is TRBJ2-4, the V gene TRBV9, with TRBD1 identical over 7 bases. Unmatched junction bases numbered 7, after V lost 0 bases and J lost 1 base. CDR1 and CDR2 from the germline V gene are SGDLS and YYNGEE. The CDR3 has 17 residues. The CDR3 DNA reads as TGTGCCAGCAGCGTAGGAGGGGGCCGCCGTGCCAAAAACATTCAGTACTTC. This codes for CASSVGGGRRAKNIQYF.